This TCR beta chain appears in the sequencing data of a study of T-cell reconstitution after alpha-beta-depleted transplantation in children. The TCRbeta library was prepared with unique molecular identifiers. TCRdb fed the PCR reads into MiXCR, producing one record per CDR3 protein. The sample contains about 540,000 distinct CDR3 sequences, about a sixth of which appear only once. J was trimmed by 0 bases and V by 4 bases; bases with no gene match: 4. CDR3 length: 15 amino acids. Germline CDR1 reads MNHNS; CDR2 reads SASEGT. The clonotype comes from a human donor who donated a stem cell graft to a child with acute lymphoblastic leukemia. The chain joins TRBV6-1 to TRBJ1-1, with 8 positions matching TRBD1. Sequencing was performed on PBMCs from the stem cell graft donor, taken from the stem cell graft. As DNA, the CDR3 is TGTGCCAGCAGTGGGGACAGGCTGATGAACACTGAAGCTTTCTTT. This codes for CASSGDRLMNTEAFF.